This paragraph covers one TCR beta chain sequence. This clone's antigen is unknown. Receptor libraries were prepared by the immunoSEQ multiplex PCR assay. For the multiplex PCR, a mixture combining 60 forward primers for TCR Vbeta segments and 13 reverse primers for TCR Jbeta segments was used. Amplification of the CDR3 region of rearranged TCR beta genes was performed with a multiplex PCR assay on genomic DNA. The amplified TCR beta libraries were sequenced on the Illumina HiSeq System as 87-base-pair reads. Per the source publication's procedure: In a later analysis, tens of millions of unique TCR beta chains were counted across the approximately 670 repertoires, and roughly 9.9 million of these chains were shared by at least two donors. Raw reads were error-corrected and collapsed into unique sequences by a nearest-neighbor algorithm in which closely related sequences were merged to remove PCR and sequencing errors. V, D and J gene segments were assigned by aligning CDR3 sequences to IMGT reference sequences. Each retained sequence needed at least a six-nucleotide match to both a V gene segment and a J gene segment. A rearrangement was called productive if the CDR3 had no stop codons and remained in frame with V and J, and every other rearrangement was called non-productive. CDR3 was defined by IMGT convention, running from the second conserved V-encoded cysteine to the conserved J-encoded phenylalanine. The earlier analysis of some 550 of the donors excluded any sequence lacking an unambiguous match to a single V gene segment. In an earlier analysis of 587 of the donors, V segments were called functional above 56.7% productive rearrangements and were called segregating when the between-donor standard deviation exceeded 5%. A statistical classification framework was developed to diagnose cytomegalovirus status using the catalog of TCR beta chain sequences. In a later analysis, V and J genes were assigned by comparing TCR nucleotide sequences against IMGT/GENE-DB human TR gene sequences. Using the TCRdist pipeline, a later analysis assigned CDR3 sequences along with most-parsimonious VDJ recombination scenarios. In a later analysis, each TCR beta chain was defined by its CDR3 amino acid sequence together with its V-gene family, and reads without a unique V-gene family were excluded. As a way to deal with suspected cross-contamination and a sequencing artifact, a later analysis dropped hundreds of nucleotide sequences that were highly shared and had low generation probability. For each public chain, a later analysis derived a clonal expansion index from normalized ranks of inferred template counts within each repertoire. In a later analysis, generation probabilities were computed using a VDJ recombination model fitted to out-of-frame rearrangements, and the results were checked against IGoR. Hypergeometric tests were used in a later analysis to score TCR-TCR, TCR-HLA and TCR-CMV co-occurrence, with a repertoire-size bias correction applied to the TCR pairs. A later analysis estimated false discovery rates by permuting HLA or CMV assignments 20 times. A later analysis grouped co-occurring TCRs with DBSCAN, adding TCRdist sequence similarity when clustering within HLA-allele-positive subsets. Repertoires with fewer than 30,000 or more than 120,000 public chains were left out of co-occurrence clustering, as were about 5 repertoires with anomalous nucleotide sharing. In its TCRdb copy, this immuneACCESS table keeps in-frame sequences only and misses some clones. Where compared with another copy, unresolved V genes explain less than half of these, and the others have no known cause. D and trimming were read from the DNA, whereas the V and J calls and clone size are those reported in that table. The record for this sample contains about 190,000 clones. The ten biggest clones cover about 6.5% of the sample.

This sample was included in a study of cytomegalovirus exposure and HLA in healthy donors (dated by TCRdb to 2016 to 2017). For the study in its entirety: An earlier analysis of some 600 of the donors reported approximately 280 Gb of sequence data and roughly 120 million unique TCR beta sequences obtained from 180 million or so T cells. An early release that covered around 590 HLA-typed donors contained approximately 300 gigabases of sequencing data and 85 million to 100 million unique TCR sequences. The genetic ancestry cluster associated with self-reported Caucasian donors included approximately 85% of the approximately 430 genotyped donors. The study was designed to test whether signatures of past pathogen exposure could be identified by cataloging public T cell receptors. Using immunosequencing, the study profiled T cell repertoires from fewer than 850 subjects and related those repertoires to cytomegalovirus serostatus. A separate validation cohort of roughly 130 different subjects was used in addition to the approximately 700-subject first cohort. To predict cytomegalovirus infection status, the study combined high-throughput TCR immunosequencing, statistical association of individual TCRs with disease status, and machine learning. In a later analysis, previously published TCR beta repertoires from 550 to 750 donors were re-analyzed and high-resolution HLA genotyping was added so that TCR occurrence patterns could be studied. In the later analysis, no new phenotypic data were used to find candidate immune exposures; instead, reliance was placed on TCR beta sequences and their occurrence across donors. An earlier analysis of several hundred of the donors used high-throughput TCR beta sequencing to judge whether each TCR beta V gene segment behaved as functional or pseudogenic. Alongside the repertoire data, information on donor age, sex, ethnicity and CMV serostatus was compiled. A later genetic analysis used genome-wide SNP genotypes for about three fifths of the 666 donors, treating that subset as a discovery cohort. Every discovery cohort repertoire had been produced on one sequencing platform. HLA typing included class I and class II loci at four-digit resolution. The number of donors typed differed by locus, with roughly 620-640 for A, B, C, DRB1 and DQB1, roughly 520 for DQA1, 600 to 610 for DPA1, and under 490 for DPB1. Four to six DR-DQ haplotypes were handled as single units for association and clustering because linkage in the cohort was strong. Across around 400 genotyped donors of the cohort, an average of approximately 200,000 unique TCR beta nucleotide sequences per donor were sequenced, and 15% to 20% of those sequences were non-productive.

The investigation overall reported the following: Roughly uniform sequencing depth across donors was assumed in presence/absence analyses, although this assumption may not hold. In a later genetic analysis, a missense DCLRE1C variant was associated with V-gene and J-gene trimming of TCR beta chains, and the association was replicated in an independent cohort. The sequencing pipeline was judged likely to have produced a cluster of highly shared sequence variants as a technical artifact. Seventeen rarely observed V segments, including chromosome 9 orphons, were excluded from the earlier analysis of approximately 500 of the donors because counts were too low. Because some donors lacked HLA typing at each locus, the association tests relied only on the typed subset. The study gave a list of about 170 TCR beta chains associated with cytomegalovirus. At a false discovery rate of 0.05, a later analysis linked 15,000 to 20,000 TCR beta sequences to specific HLA alleles. Linkage disequilibrium might explain the correlated functional status among segregating V segments, but an unknown experimental factor could not be excluded. According to a later analysis, parvovirus B19, influenza, CMV and Epstein-Barr virus appeared linked to several top co-occurrence clusters. CMV serostatus was the only immune exposure information available for the cohort. The authors suggested that the approach could potentially be generalized to other disease states and immunological phenotypes. According to a later genetic analysis, donors in an Asian-associated ancestry cluster had fewer N-insertions in productive TCRs than the roughly 700-donor mean. In a later analysis, most CMV-associated TCR beta chains were found to appear HLA-restricted, with HLA associations seemingly driven largely by CMV exposure. In a later analysis, TCR association rates were found to vary across HLA loci, with the most associated TCRs seen for DRB1 alleles and the fewest for HLA-C alleles. Only TCR beta chains were sequenced in this cohort, and the absence of alpha or paired-chain data limited detectable features. In vitro tests confirmed that three of the cytomegalovirus-associated TCR beta chains recognize cytomegalovirus antigens. A further reported finding was that TCR beta sequences accurately predicted the HLA-A and HLA-B alleles for most subjects in the first cohort. Most TCR sequences were seen in very few donors, while some public TCRs were found in many individuals. In a later analysis, HLA-associated TCR beta chains were found to be more clonally expanded and to have lower generation probabilities than equally common non-associated chains. The classifier was reported to diagnose cytomegalovirus status with high specificity and sensitivity in both the original and validation cohorts. When HLA alleles, especially DR and DQ, strongly co-occurred, TCR associations were difficult to assign to individual alleles. In an earlier analysis of several hundred of the donors, most TCR beta V segments were observed in productive rearrangements about 87% or about 30% of the time, broadly matching IMGT annotations.

The cohort was made up of approximately 670 healthy bone marrow donors. At the time of sampling, all cohort members were nominally healthy, though unrecorded immune exposures were likely present. The donor tested CMV seronegative and was one of the 352 seronegative cohort members. Every donor gave a peripheral blood sample, and the peripheral blood mononuclear cells from that sample were used for TCR beta sequencing. Genomic DNA was extracted from the blood cell samples with the Qiagen DNeasy Blood Extraction Kit. This receptor was identified in a man aged 25-40 years in good health and CMV-seronegative. Sequences were obtained from PBMCs.

CDR3 sequence: CASSLVGVATNEKLFF. The bases are TGCGCCAGCAGCTTGGTCGGGGTTGCAACTAATGAAAAACTGTTTTTT. Recombination linked TRBV5-1 to TRBJ1-4, with the D gene call left open. CDR1 and CDR2 (SGHRS, YFSETQ) derive from the germline V gene. V is cut by 0 bases and J by 0 bases, and the space between the germline ends is 9 bases. From the cysteine up to the phenylalanine, the CDR3 has a length of 16 residues. The read is trimmed to its CDR3 DNA, 48 bases read in frame from base 1.